This T cell receptor beta chain derives from a study of early T cells in non-severe SARS-CoV-2 infection. Broader study findings: Lookups in VDJdb leaned toward anti-spike CD8 responses and missed private and CD4 specificities.

The germline V gene encodes CDR1 MNHNY and CDR2 SVGAGI (reference sequence). The CDR3 consists of 17 residues. V shed 7 bases and J shed 0 bases, with 16 bases lying between them. A remark on this clonotype: Its antigen is unknown.

One entry per CDR3 protein results from TCRdb running MiXCR on the 5' RACE reads. Of tens of thousands of distinct CDR3 sequences listed, 14% are singletons. The sequence was collected from an adult who was a healthcare worker with PCR-confirmed SARS-CoV-2 infection or an uninfected control (not recorded which). Sample: whole blood. The gene calls are TRBV6-6 and TRBJ2-6; TRBD1 might be the D (5 bases). CDR3 DNA sequence: TGTGCCAGCATCAACGGACAAGCCCTCTCTGGGGCCAACGTCCTGACTTTC. This encodes CASINGQALSGANVLTF.